This T cell receptor beta chain was recorded in a study of cytomegalovirus exposure and HLA in healthy donors (dated by TCRdb to about 2017). With respect to the entire study: According to an earlier analysis of 587 of the donors, about 179 million T cells yielded roughly 110 million unique TCR beta sequences and approximately 300 Gb of sequence data. About 280 gigabases of sequencing data and roughly 81 million unique TCR sequences made up an early release that covered roughly 670 HLA-typed donors. The genetic ancestry cluster associated with self-reported Caucasian donors included approximately 85% of the roughly 400 genotyped donors. The study was designed to test whether signatures of past pathogen exposure could be identified by cataloging public T cell receptors. The T cell repertoires of some 670 subjects were profiled by immunosequencing and related to cytomegalovirus serostatus. A separate validation cohort of roughly 120 different subjects was used in addition to the 666-subject first cohort. The study combined high-throughput TCR immunosequencing, statistical association of individual TCRs with disease status, and machine learning to predict cytomegalovirus infection status. In a later analysis, previously published TCR beta repertoires from 500 to 750 donors were re-analyzed and high-resolution HLA genotyping was added so that TCR occurrence patterns could be studied. Rather than drawing on any new phenotypic data, the later analysis identified candidate immune exposures from TCR beta sequences and the way those sequences occurred across donors. An earlier analysis of approximately 580 of the donors used high-throughput TCR beta sequencing to judge whether each TCR beta V gene segment behaved as functional or pseudogenic. Donor age, sex, ethnicity and CMV serostatus were compiled alongside the repertoire data. In a later genetic analysis, genome-wide SNP genotypes for about 55% of the roughly 700 donors were used, and that subset was treated as a discovery cohort. Every discovery cohort repertoire had been produced on one sequencing platform. Class I and class II HLA loci were covered by the typing at four-digit resolution. Typing coverage varied by locus: about 629-630 donors for A, B, C, DRB1 and DQB1; roughly 510 for DQA1; over 600 for DPA1; 400 to 480 for DPB1. Roughly five DR-DQ haplotypes were treated as single units for association and clustering because of strong linkage in the cohort. On average, approximately 250,000 unique TCR beta nucleotide sequences were sequenced per donor among a few hundred genotyped donors of the cohort, with roughly 18% of those sequences being non-productive.

The germline V gene (reference sequence) supplies CDR1 SEHNR and CDR2 FQNEAQ. The trim is 1 base for V and 5 bases for J, with a gap of 21 bases between the germline ends. From the cysteine through the phenylalanine, the CDR3 covers 17 amino acids. Just the 51-base CDR3 DNA is kept, in frame starting at base 1. The cohort was made up of approximately 700 healthy bone marrow donors. Cohort members were all nominally healthy when sampled, although unrecorded immune exposures were likely present. The donor tested CMV seropositive and was one of the 289 seropositive cohort members. Each donor provided a peripheral blood sample, and peripheral blood mononuclear cells were used for TCR beta sequencing. Genomic DNA extraction from the blood cell samples was performed with the Qiagen DNeasy Blood Extraction Kit. The investigation overall reported the following: The earlier analysis of some 560 of the donors excluded seventeen rarely observed V segments, including chromosome 9 orphons, because counts were too low. In a later genetic analysis, a missense DCLRE1C variant was associated with V-gene and J-gene trimming of TCR beta chains, and the association was replicated in an independent cohort. Linkage disequilibrium might explain the correlated functional status among segregating V segments, but an unknown experimental factor could not be ruled out. In a later analysis, TCR association rates were found to vary across HLA loci, with the most associated TCRs seen for DRB1 alleles and the fewest for HLA-C alleles. For the cohort, immune exposure information was limited to CMV serostatus. In a later analysis, several top co-occurrence clusters were reported to appear linked to parvovirus B19, influenza, CMV and Epstein-Barr virus. In both the original and validation cohorts, the classifier was reported to diagnose cytomegalovirus status with high specificity and sensitivity. A further reported finding was that TCR beta sequences accurately predicted the HLA-A and HLA-B alleles for most subjects in the first cohort. The study listed approximately 150 TCR beta chains as associated with cytomegalovirus. When HLA alleles, especially DR and DQ, strongly co-occurred, attributing TCR associations to individual alleles was difficult. Because some donors lacked HLA typing at each locus, the association tests relied only on the typed subset. According to a later analysis, most CMV-associated TCR beta chains appeared to be HLA-restricted, and the HLA associations seemed to be driven largely by CMV exposure. In this cohort, only TCR beta chains were sequenced, and detectable features were limited by the absence of alpha or paired-chain data. Across donors, most TCR sequences were observed very rarely, whereas some public TCRs were present in many individuals. The 87-base-pair reads could not distinguish some IMGT-functional V segments, including TRBV6-2 and TRBV6-3, so those segments were excluded. In vitro tests confirmed that three of the cytomegalovirus-associated TCR beta chains recognize cytomegalovirus antigens. According to the authors, the approach could potentially be generalized to other disease states and immunological phenotypes. Roughly uniform sequencing depth across donors was assumed in presence/absence analyses, although this assumption may not hold. A later analysis associated 15,000 or so TCR beta sequences with specific HLA alleles at a false discovery rate of 0.05. The sequencing pipeline was judged likely to have produced a cluster of highly shared sequence variants as a technical artifact. According to a later genetic analysis, donors in an Asian-associated ancestry cluster had fewer N-insertions in productive TCRs than the roughly 660-donor mean. In a later analysis, HLA-associated TCR beta chains were found to be more clonally expanded and to have lower generation probabilities than equally common non-associated chains. Broadly in line with IMGT annotations, most TCR beta V segments showed up in productive rearrangements about 87% or about 30% of the time in an earlier analysis of around 550 of the donors.

Libraries were made using the immunoSEQ multiplex PCR assay. For the multiplex PCR, a mixture combining 60 forward primers for TCR Vbeta segments and 13 reverse primers for TCR Jbeta segments was used. A multiplex PCR assay on genomic DNA amplified the CDR3 region of rearranged TCR beta genes. On the Illumina HiSeq System, the amplified TCR beta libraries were sequenced as 87-base-pair reads. The source study handled its data this way. In a later analysis, some 80 million unique TCR beta chains were counted across the roughly 610 repertoires, and some 10 million of these chains were shared by at least two donors. Raw reads were error-corrected and collapsed into unique sequences by a nearest-neighbor algorithm in which closely related sequences were merged to remove PCR and sequencing errors. CDR3 sequences were aligned to IMGT reference sequences to assign V, D and J gene segments. For a sequence to be retained, a match of at least six nucleotides was required to both a V gene segment and a J gene segment. Rearrangements were classified as productive when the CDR3 lacked stop codons and remained in frame with V and J, and all other rearrangements were classified as non-productive. CDR3 was defined by IMGT convention, running from the second conserved V-encoded cysteine to the conserved J-encoded phenylalanine. In an earlier analysis of around 640 of the donors, sequences lacking an unambiguous match to a single V gene segment were excluded. An earlier analysis of fewer than 650 of the donors classified V segments as functional when productive rearrangements were above 56.7% and as segregating when the standard deviation between donors was above 5%. A statistical classification framework was built to diagnose cytomegalovirus status from the catalog of TCR beta chain sequences. In a later analysis, V and J genes were assigned by comparing TCR nucleotide sequences against IMGT/GENE-DB human TR gene sequences. A later analysis assigned CDR3 sequences and most-parsimonious VDJ recombination scenarios with the TCRdist pipeline. A later analysis defined each TCR beta chain by its CDR3 amino acid sequence plus V-gene family, and excluded reads lacking a unique V-gene family. As a way to deal with suspected cross-contamination and a sequencing artifact, a later analysis dropped approximately 570 nucleotide sequences that were highly shared and had low generation probability. For each public chain, a later analysis derived a clonal expansion index from normalized ranks of inferred template counts within each repertoire. Generation probabilities in a later analysis came from a VDJ recombination model fitted to out-of-frame rearrangements, and those results were checked against IGoR. Hypergeometric tests were used in a later analysis to score TCR-TCR, TCR-HLA and TCR-CMV co-occurrence, with a repertoire-size bias correction applied to the TCR pairs. A later analysis estimated false discovery rates by permuting HLA or CMV assignments 20 times. In a later analysis, co-occurring TCRs were grouped with DBSCAN, and TCRdist sequence similarity was added when clustering was performed within HLA-allele-positive subsets. For co-occurrence clustering, repertoires with fewer than 30,000 or more than 120,000 public chains were excluded, along with roughly 5 repertoires with anomalous nucleotide sharing. TCRdb obtained this table from immuneACCESS and retained in-frame rearrangements with V and J assigned. These tables miss some clones; where compared with another copy, unresolved V genes account for less than half of the shortfall, and the remainder is unexplained. V and J calls plus clone size are reproduced from that table; the DNA served to infer D and trimming. The table for this sample lists 30,000 to 35,000 clones. The ten largest clones add up to under 2% of the sample.

No count is recorded, yet this clone rates as medium-sized (0.01 to 0.1%) from its frequency. Its antigen target is currently unknown. This clonotype was sampled from a woman between 40 and 55 years old in good health and CMV-seropositive. Recombination linked TRBV7-9 to TRBJ2-7; the D gene is not confidently resolved. Source material: PBMCs. The CDR3 here reads CASSLGSLVQRSHEQYF. The nucleotides are TGTGCCAGCAGCTTAGGAAGTTTGGTGCAGCGAAGCCACGAGCAGTACTTC.